This T cell receptor beta chain was documented in a study of blood T cell repertoires in COVID-19. On the study more broadly: Acute and convalescent COVID-19 specimens originated in the United States, Italy and Spain. In each case, the material was cDNA or gDNA derived from T cells, B-cell-depleted T cells, or PBMCs.

As originally analysed: Estimation of nucleated cell counts relied on the amplification of reference gene primers. Data came from immunoSEQ multiplex PCR; TCRdb stores just in-frame clones and leaves some out. V and J calls plus clone size are reproduced from that table; the DNA served to infer D and trimming. The top ten hold more than 1.4% of the sample, which has some 200,000 clones, 70% to 90% seen once. V dropped 6 bases and J dropped 1 base, with 9 bases sitting between them. This CDR3 is built from 13 residues. Germline lookup yields CDR1 MDHEN and CDR2 SYDVKM. Source material: peripheral blood. The rearrangement links TRBV28 to TRBJ1-1; D call uncertain. The receptor was isolated from a man aged 18 to 29 with active or convalescent COVID-19. CDR3 region: CASSFPGNTEAFF. In DNA, the CDR3 is TGTGCCAGCAGCTTCCCGGGGAACACTGAAGCTTTCTTT.